This TCR beta chain emerged from a study of immune characterization of retroperitoneal liposarcoma. TCRdb redid the calling of the PCR reads with MiXCR, one entry per CDR3 protein. The sample includes 11,000 or so distinct CDR3 sequences, 40% to 55% of them seen just once. The CDR3 runs 14 residues. In germline, CDR1 is SEHNR, CDR2 FQNEAQ (reference sequence). The chain combines TRBV7-9 with TRBJ2-1; TRBD2 matches 8 bases. The J call could be wrong; TRBJ2-5 is a better fit for the DNA end. The source is a female donor with retroperitoneal liposarcoma. The source material was tumor tissue. CDR3 residues: CASSLGTSYETQYF. The CDR3 DNA sequence: TGTGCCAGCAGCTTAGGGACTAGCTATGAGACCCAGTACTTC.